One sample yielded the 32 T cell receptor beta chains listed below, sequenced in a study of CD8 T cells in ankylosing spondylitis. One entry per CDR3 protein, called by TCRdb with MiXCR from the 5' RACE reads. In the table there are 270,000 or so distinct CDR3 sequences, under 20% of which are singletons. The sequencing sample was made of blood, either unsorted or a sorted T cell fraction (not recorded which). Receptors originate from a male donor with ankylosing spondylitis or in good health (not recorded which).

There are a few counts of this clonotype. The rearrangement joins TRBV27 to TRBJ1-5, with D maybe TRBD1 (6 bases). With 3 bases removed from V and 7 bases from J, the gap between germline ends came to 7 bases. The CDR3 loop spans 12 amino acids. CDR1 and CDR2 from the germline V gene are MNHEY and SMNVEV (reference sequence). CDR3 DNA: TGTGCCAGCAGTTTTCAGGGGCAGCCCCAGCATTTT. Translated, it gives CASSFQGQPQHF.

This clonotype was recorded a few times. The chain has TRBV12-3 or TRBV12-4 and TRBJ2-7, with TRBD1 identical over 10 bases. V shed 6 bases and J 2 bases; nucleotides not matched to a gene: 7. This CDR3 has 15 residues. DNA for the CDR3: TGTGCCAGCAGGACGGGACAGGGGCCCGCCTACGAGCAGTACTTC. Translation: CASRTGQGPAYEQYF.

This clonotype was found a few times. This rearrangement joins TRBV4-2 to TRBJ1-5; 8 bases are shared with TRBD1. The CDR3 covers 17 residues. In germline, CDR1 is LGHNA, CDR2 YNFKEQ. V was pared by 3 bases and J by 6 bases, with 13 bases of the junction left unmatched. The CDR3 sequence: CASSHPTIQGAGQPQHF. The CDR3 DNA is TGTGCCAGCAGCCACCCAACGATCCAGGGGGCGGGTCAGCCCCAGCATTTT.

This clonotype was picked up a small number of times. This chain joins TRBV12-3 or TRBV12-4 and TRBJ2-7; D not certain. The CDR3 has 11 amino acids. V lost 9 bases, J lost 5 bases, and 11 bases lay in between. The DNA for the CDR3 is TGTGCCAGTTGCGCCGAGGACGAGCAGTACTTC. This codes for CASCAEDEQYF.

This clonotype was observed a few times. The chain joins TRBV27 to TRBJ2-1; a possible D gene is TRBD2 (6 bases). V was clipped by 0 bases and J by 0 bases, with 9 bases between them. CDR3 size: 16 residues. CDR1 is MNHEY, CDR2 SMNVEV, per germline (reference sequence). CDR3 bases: TGTGCCAGCAGTTTATCCCCAGCGGGCTCCTACAATGAGCAGTTCTTC. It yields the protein CASSLSPAGSYNEQFF.

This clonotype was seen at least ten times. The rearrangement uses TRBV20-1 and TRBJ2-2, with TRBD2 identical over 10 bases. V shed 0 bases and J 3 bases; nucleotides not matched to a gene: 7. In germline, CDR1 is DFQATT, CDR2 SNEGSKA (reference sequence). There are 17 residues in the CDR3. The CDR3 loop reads CSARDAESGRDTGELFF. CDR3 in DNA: TGCAGTGCTAGAGATGCGGAAAGCGGGAGGGACACCGGGGAGCTGTTTTTT.

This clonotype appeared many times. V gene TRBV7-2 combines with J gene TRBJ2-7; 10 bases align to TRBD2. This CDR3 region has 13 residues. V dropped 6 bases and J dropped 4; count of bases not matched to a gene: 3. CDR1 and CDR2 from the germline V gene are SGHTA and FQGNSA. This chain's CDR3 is CASRASGSYEQYF. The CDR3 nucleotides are TGTGCCAGCAGAGCTAGCGGGAGTTACGAGCAGTACTTC.

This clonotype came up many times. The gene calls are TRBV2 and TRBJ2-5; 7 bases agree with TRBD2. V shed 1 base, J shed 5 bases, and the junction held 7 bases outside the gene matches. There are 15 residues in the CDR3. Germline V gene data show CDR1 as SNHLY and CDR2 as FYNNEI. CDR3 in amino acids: CASSEVVGAGETQYF. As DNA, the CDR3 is TGTGCCAGCAGTGAAGTTGTGGGAGCGGGGGAGACCCAGTACTTC.

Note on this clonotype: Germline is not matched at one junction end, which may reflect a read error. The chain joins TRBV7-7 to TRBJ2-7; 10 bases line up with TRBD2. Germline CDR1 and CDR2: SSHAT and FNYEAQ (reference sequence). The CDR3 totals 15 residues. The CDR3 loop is CASSLGLAPTYEQYF. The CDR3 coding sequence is TGTGCTAGCAGCTTGGGACTAGCGCCGACCTACGAGCAGTACTTC.

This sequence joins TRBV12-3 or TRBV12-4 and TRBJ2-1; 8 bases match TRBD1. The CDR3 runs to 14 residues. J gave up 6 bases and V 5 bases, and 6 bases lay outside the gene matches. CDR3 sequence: CASSIHQGANEQFF. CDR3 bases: TGTGCCAGCAGTATCCACCAGGGGGCCAATGAGCAGTTCTTC.

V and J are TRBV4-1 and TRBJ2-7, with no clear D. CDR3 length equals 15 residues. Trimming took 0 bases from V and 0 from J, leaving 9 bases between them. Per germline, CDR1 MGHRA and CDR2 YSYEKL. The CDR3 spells CASSQETPSSYEQYF. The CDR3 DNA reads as TGCGCCAGCAGCCAAGAAACCCCTTCCTCCTACGAGCAGTACTTC.

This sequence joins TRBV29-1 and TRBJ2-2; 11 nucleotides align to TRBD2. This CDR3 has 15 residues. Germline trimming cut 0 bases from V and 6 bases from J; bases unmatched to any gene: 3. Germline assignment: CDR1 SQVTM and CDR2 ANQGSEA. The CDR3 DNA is TGCAGCGTTGAAGACCTAGCGGGAGGTCCCGGGGAGCTGTTTTTT. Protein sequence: CSVEDLAGGPGELFF.

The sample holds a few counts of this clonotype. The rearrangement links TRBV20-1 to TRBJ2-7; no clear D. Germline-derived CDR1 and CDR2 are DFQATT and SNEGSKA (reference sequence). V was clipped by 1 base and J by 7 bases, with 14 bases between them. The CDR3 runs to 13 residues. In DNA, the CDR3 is TGCAGTGCTAGAGGTGGCTCCGAGAGGGAGCAGTACTTC. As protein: CSARGGSEREQYF.

The CDR3 loop reads CASTEQGAGGYTF. CDR3 DNA: TGTGCCAGCACCGAACAGGGGGCCGGTGGCTACACCTTC. The J gene is TRBJ1-2, the V gene TRBV12-3 or TRBV12-4, with 9 bases fitting TRBD1. This CDR3 has 13 amino acids. V lost 7 bases and J lost 7; bases outside the gene matches: 7.

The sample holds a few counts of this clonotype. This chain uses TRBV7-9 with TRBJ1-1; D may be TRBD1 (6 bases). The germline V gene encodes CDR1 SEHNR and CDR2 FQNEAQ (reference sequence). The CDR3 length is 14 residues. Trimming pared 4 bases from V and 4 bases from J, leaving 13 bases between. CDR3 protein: CASSSSGTPTEAFF. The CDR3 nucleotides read TGTGCCAGCAGCTCCTCCGGGACACCCACTGAAGCTTTCTTT.

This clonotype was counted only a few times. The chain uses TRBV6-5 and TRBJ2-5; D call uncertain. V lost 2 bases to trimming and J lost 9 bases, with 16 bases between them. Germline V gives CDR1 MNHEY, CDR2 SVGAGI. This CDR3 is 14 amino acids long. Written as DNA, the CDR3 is TGTGCCAGCAGTTACGTTGAGACACCAAGGGCCCAGTACTTC. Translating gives CASSYVETPRAQYF.

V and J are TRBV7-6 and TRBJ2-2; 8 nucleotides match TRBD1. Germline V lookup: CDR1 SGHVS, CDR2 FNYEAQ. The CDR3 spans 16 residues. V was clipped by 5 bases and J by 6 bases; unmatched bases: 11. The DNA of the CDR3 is TGTGCCAGCAGCGCCACGACAGGGGAGGAGGCCGGGGAGCTGTTTTTT. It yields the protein CASSATTGEEAGELFF.

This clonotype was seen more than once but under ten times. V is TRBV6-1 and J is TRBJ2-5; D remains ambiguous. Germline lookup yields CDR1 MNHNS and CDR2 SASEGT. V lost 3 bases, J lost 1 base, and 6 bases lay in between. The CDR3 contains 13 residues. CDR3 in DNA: TGTGCCAGCAGTGAGACCACCCAAGAGACCCAGTACTTC. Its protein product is CASSETTQETQYF.

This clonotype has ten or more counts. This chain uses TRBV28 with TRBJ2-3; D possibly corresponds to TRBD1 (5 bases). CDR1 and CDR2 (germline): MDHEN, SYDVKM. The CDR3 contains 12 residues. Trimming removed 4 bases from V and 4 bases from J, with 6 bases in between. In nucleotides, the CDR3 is TGTGCCAGCAGTTCACAGGCAGATACGCAGTATTTT. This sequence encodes CASSSQADTQYF.

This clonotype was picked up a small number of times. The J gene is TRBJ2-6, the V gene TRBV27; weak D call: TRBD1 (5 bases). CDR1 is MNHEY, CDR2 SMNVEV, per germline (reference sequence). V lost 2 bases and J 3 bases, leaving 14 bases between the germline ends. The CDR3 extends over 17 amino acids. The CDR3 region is CASSLRAGLSGANVLTF. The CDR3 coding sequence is TGTGCCAGCAGTTTAAGGGCAGGGTTGAGTGGGGCCAACGTCCTGACTTTC.

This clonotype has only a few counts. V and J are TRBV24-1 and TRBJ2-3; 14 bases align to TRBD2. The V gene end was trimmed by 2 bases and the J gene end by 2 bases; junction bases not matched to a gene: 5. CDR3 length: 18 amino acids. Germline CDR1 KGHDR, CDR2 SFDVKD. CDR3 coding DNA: TGTGCCACCAGTGATTACGGGACTAGCGGGAGCATCACAGATACGCAGTATTTT. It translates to CATSDYGTSGSITDTQYF.

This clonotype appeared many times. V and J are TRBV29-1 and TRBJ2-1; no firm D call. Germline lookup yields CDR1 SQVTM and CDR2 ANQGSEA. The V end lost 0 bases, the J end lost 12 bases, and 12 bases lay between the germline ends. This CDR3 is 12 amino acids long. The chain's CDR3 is CSVEDPPGGQFF. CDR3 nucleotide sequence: TGCAGCGTTGAAGATCCCCCCGGCGGGCAGTTCTTC.

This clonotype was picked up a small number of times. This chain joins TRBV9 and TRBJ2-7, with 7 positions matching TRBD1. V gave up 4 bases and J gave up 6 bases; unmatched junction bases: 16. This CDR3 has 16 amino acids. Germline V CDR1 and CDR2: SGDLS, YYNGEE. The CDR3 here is CASSSPTGTADGEQYF. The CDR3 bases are TGTGCCAGCAGCTCACCCACCGGGACAGCGGATGGCGAGCAGTACTTC.

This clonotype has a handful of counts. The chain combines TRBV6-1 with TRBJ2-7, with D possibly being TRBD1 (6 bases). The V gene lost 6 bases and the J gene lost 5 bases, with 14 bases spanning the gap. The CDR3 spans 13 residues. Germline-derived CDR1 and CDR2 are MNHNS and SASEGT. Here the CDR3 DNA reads TGTGCCAGCAGACACACAGGGTCCCACGAGCAGTACTTC. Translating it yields CASRHTGSHEQYF.

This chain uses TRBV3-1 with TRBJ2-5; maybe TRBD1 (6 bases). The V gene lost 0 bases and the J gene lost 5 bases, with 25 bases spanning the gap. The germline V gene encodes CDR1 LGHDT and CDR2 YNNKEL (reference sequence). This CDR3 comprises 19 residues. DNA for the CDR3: TGTGCCAGCAGCCAAGATGATTCGACATTTGGGGGCCCCGGTGAGACCCAGTACTTC. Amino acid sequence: CASSQDDSTFGGPGETQYF.

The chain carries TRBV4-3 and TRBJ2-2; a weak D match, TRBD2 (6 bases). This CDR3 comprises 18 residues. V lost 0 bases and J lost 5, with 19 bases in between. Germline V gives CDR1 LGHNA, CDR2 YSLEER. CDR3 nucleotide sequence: TGCGCCAGCAGCCAAGATTGGCTAGCGAGTGATAGAACCGGGGAGCTGTTTTTT. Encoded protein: CASSQDWLASDRTGELFF.

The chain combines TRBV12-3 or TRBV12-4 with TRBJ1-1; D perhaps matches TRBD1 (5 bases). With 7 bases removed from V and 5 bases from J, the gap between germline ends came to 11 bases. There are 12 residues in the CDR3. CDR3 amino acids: CASIQGGTEAFF. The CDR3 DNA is TGTGCCAGCATCCAGGGTGGTACTGAAGCTTTCTTT.

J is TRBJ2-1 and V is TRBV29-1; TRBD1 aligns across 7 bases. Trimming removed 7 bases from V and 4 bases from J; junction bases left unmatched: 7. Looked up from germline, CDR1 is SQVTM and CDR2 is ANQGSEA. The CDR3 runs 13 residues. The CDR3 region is CSALTGNYNEQFF. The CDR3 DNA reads TGCAGCGCCCTGACAGGGAATTACAATGAGCAGTTCTTC.

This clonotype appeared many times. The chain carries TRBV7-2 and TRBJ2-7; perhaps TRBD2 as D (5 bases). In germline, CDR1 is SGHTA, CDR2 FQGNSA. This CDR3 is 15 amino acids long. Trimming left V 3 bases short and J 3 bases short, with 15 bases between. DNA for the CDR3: TGTGCCAGCAGCTTTGCGGACGCGGGCTTCTACGAGCAGTACTTC. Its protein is CASSFADAGFYEQYF. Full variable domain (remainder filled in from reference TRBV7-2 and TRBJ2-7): GAGVSQSPSNKVTEKGKDVELRCDPISGHTALYWYRQSLGQGLEFLIYFQGNSAPDKSGLPSDRFSAERTGGSVSTLTIQRTQQEDSAVYLCASSFADAGFYEQYFGPGTRLTVT.

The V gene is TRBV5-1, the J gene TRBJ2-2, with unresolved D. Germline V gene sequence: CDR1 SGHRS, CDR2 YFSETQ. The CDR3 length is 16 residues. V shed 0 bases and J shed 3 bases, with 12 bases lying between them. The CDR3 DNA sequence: TGCGCCAGCAGCTTGGTTGGCAGTTTGGACACCGGGGAGCTGTTTTTT. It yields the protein CASSLVGSLDTGELFF.

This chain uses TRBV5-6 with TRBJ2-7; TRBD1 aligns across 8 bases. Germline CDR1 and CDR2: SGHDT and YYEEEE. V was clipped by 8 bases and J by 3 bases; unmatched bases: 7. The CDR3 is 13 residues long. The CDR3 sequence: CASDRGQDYEQYF. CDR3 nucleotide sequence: TGTGCCAGTGACAGGGGACAAGACTACGAGCAGTACTTC.

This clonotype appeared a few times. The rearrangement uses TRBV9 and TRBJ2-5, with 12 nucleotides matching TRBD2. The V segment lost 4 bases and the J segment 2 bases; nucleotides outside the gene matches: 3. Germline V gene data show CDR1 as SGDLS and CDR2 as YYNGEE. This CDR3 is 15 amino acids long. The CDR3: CASSRTSGIQETQYF. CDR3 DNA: TGTGCCAGCAGCAGGACTAGCGGGATACAAGAGACCCAGTACTTC.